Listed below are T cell receptor beta chains from one sample, sequenced in a study of control samples from healthy donors and cancer patients. Libraries were prepared by immunoSEQ multiplex PCR; TCRdb keeps only in-frame clonotypes and omits some of them. The sample lists 70,000 to 90,000 clones, less than 95% seen once, with 6.2% in the top ten. Sequencing was carried out using blood. The receptors shown here come from a woman aged 40 to 49 in good health. Both conserved end residues are part of each CDR3. A D gene is named only where the DNA matches it firmly. Some rows have no size entry. The others give once, few or many, or a class for an expanded clone.

D	V	size	J	CDR3	DNA
NA	TRBV19	NA	TRBJ1-1	CASSITPLWNTEAFF	TGTGCCAGTAGTATCACCCCCCTTTGGAACACTGAAGCTTTCTTT
TRBD1	TRBV4-2	NA	TRBJ1-5	CASSQPDRGPDQPQHF	TGTGCCAGCAGCCAACCGGACAGGGGGCCCGATCAGCCCCAGCATTTT
NA	TRBV20-1	NA	TRBJ2-1	CSASPRGGGYNEQFF	TGCAGTGCTAGTCCCAGGGGCGGAGGCTACAATGAGCAGTTCTTC
TRBD1	TRBV3-1/TRBV3-2	once	TRBJ2-7	CASSLVRTGGSEQYF	TGTGCCAGCAGCCTTGTTAGGACAGGGGGAAGCGAGCAGTACTTC
TRBD2	TRBV4-1	NA	TRBJ2-1	CASSAILAGARNEQFF	TGCGCCAGCAGCGCAATACTAGCGGGAGCTCGCAATGAGCAGTTCTTC
TRBD2	TRBV27	NA	TRBJ2-1	CASSPGTSGRTVYNEQFF	TGTGCCAGCAGTCCAGGGACTAGCGGGAGGACCGTCTACAATGAGCAGTTCTTC
TRBD1	TRBV9	NA	TRBJ2-1	CASSVGGQGYYNEQFF	TGTGCCAGCAGCGTAGGCGGACAGGGCTACTACAATGAGCAGTTCTTC
NA	TRBV9	once	TRBJ2-1	CASSVDGRIYNEQFF	TGTGCCAGCAGCGTAGACGGGAGAATCTACAATGAGCAGTTCTTC
TRBD1	TRBV10-3	once	TRBJ2-2	CAIIPRTGYNGELFF	TGTGCCATCATTCCCCGGACAGGGTACAACGGGGAGCTGTTTTTT
NA	TRBV10-3	few	TRBJ2-6	CAISESNSGANVLTF	TGTGCCATCAGTGAGTCCAACTCTGGGGCCAACGTCCTGACTTTC
TRBD2	TRBV10-3	NA	TRBJ2-3	CAVSAGVITDTQYF	TGTGCCGTTTCAGCGGGGGTAATCACAGATACGCAGTATTTT
NA	TRBV9	NA	TRBJ2-1	CASSPPREEVQLWDEQFF	TGTGCCAGCAGCCCTCCCCGTGAGGAGGTCCAACTGTGGGATGAGCAGTTCTTC
NA	TRBV7-9	NA	TRBJ2-7	CASSLPGTYEQYF	TGTGCCAGCAGCTTACCAGGGACCTACGAGCAGTACTTC
NA	TRBV27	NA	TRBJ1-1	CASSLSRKGYTGAFF	TGTGCCAGCAGTTTGAGCCGCAAAGGATACACTGGGGCTTTCTTT
NA	TRBV30	NA	TRBJ1-5	CAWSVEGNQPQHF	TGTGCCTGGAGTGTAGAGGGTAATCAGCCCCAGCATTTT
NA	TRBV19	medium-sized	TRBJ2-7	CASSPTREQYF	TGTGCCAGTAGTCCTACGAGGGAGCAGTACTTC
NA	TRBV7-9	NA	TRBJ1-1	CASSTGQTVGGAFF	TGTGCCAGCAGCACCGGACAGACAGTTGGGGGAGCTTTCTTT
TRBD1	TRBV4-3	NA	TRBJ1-6	CASSQTGADNSPLHF	TGCGCCAGCAGCCAAACAGGGGCGGATAATTCACCCCTCCACTTT
NA	TRBV6-5	once	TRBJ2-7	CASREPGSVTYEQYF	TGTGCCAGCAGGGAGCCTGGGTCAGTAACCTACGAGCAGTACTTC
NA	TRBV5-4	NA	TRBJ1-2	CASSPRVGNYGYTF	TGTGCCAGCAGCCCAAGGGTGGGTAACTATGGCTACACCTTC